A single sample gave rise to the 8 T cell receptor beta chains below, sequenced in a study of beta chain features in type 1 diabetes. Expressed TCRB transcripts were sequenced after all isolated RNA was converted to cDNA. The data were produced by immunoSEQ multiplex PCR, yet TCRdb's version contains in-frame clones alone and is incomplete. The profile shows 70,000 to 90,000 clones, under 35% of them singletons. Sequenced: stem cell memory CD4+ T cells from blood. The receptors were sampled from a woman between 18 and 29 years old in good health.

This rearrangement joins TRBV11-2 to TRBJ2-2, with a possible D match to TRBD1 (6 bases). Germline assignment: CDR1 SGHAT and CDR2 FQNNGV. V was clipped by 1 base and J by 6 bases, with 12 bases between them. There are 15 residues in the CDR3. CDR3 in amino acids: CASSLGRTVPGELFF. The CDR3 bases are TGTGCCAGCAGCTTAGGGCGGACAGTCCCCGGGGAGCTGTTTTTT.

This clone was seen a few times. The rearrangement links TRBV7-9 to TRBJ2-7; D possibly corresponds to TRBD1 (5 bases). The CDR3 is made up of 15 amino acids. From germline, CDR1 is SEHNR and CDR2 FQNEAQ (reference sequence). Trimming stripped 1 base from V and 3 bases from J, with 13 bases between. DNA for the CDR3: TGTGCCAGCAGCTTAGAAGGCAGGGTTGTCTACGAGCAGTACTTC. This encodes CASSLEGRVVYEQYF.

This clone was found a few times. The chain carries TRBV7-8 and TRBJ1-2, with 9 bases identical to TRBD1. CDR1 and CDR2 from the germline V gene are SGHVS and FQNEAQ. This CDR3 is built from 16 residues. V was clipped by 5 bases and J by 7 bases; unmatched bases: 14. The CDR3 is CASSPWGTGIHRGYTF. The CDR3 nucleotides are TGTGCCAGCAGCCCGTGGGGGACAGGGATACATCGTGGCTACACCTTC.

This chain uses TRBV7-8 with TRBJ1-5; no reliable D call. This CDR3 region has 13 residues. The germline gives CDR1 SGHVS, CDR2 FQNEAQ. V gave up 8 bases and J gave up 2 bases, with 10 bases separating them. The DNA of the CDR3 is TGTGCCAGCCTCAGTCTTTGCAATCAGCCCCAGCATTTT. This codes for CASLSLCNQPQHF.

The sample holds a few counts of this clone. The chain couples TRBV7-8 to TRBJ2-3, with 10 bases fitting TRBD2. V lost 0 bases and J lost 5; bases outside the gene matches: 8. The V gene's germline CDR1 is SGHVS and CDR2 FQNEAQ. The CDR3 has 17 amino acids. In nucleotides, the CDR3 is TGTGCCAGCAGCTTAGCCCCTAGAACTAGCGGGAAAGATACGCAGTATTTT. It yields the protein CASSLAPRTSGKDTQYF.

Comments on this clone: One end of the junction varies from germline; a read error may be responsible. This chain links TRBV5-4 with TRBJ1-2, with 7 bases identical to TRBD1. The germline CDR1 and CDR2 sequences are SGHNT and YYREEE (reference sequence). The CDR3 runs 16 residues. CDR3 sequence: CASSLGGDSAVYGYSF. The CDR3 nucleotides read TGTGCCAGCAGCTTGGGGGGGGACAGCGCCGTCTATGGCTACTCCTTC.

The rearrangement links TRBV27 to TRBJ1-5, with D perhaps TRBD1 (6 bases). The CDR3 runs to 14 residues. Germline V lookup: CDR1 MNHEY, CDR2 SMNVEV (reference sequence). V was clipped by 5 bases and J by 3 bases, with 11 bases between them. The CDR3 is CASSQDRYNQPQHF. CDR3 DNA sequence: TGTGCCAGCAGTCAAGACAGGTACAATCAGCCCCAGCATTTT.

The genes are TRBV19 and TRBJ1-5, with D possibly being TRBD1 (5 bases). V shed 3 bases and J shed 2 bases, with 17 bases lying between them. Germline V CDR1 and CDR2: LNHDA, SQIVND (reference sequence). This CDR3 spans 17 amino acids. CDR3 region: CASSISQGVFGNQPQHF. The DNA for the CDR3 is TGTGCCAGTAGTATCAGTCAGGGCGTATTCGGCAATCAGCCCCAGCATTTT.